A single T cell receptor (beta chain) is shown here with its context. Its target is unknown. The data are from a study of pediatric ulcerative colitis. The rectum was sampled with one to two pinch biopsies at colonoscopy. Study results and caveats: Rectal pinch biopsies may include blood-derived T cells. A couple of patients' blood samples yielded substantially fewer templates. No controls had the two rectal clonotypes shared by ulcerative colitis patients.

This was a survey-level run. Measured with immunoSEQ multiplex PCR; TCRdb has only the in-frame clones, and not every one. The sample records about 18,000 clones, nearly 80% being singletons. The sample taken for sequencing was gut tissue. The TCR sequence derives from a boy aged 5 to 17 who was a control in a study of pediatric ulcerative colitis.

Here the CDR3 DNA reads TGTGCCAGCAGTAGACACTATAATTCACCCCTCCACTTT. Translated, it gives CASSRHYNSPLHF. The chain uses TRBV6-5 and TRBJ1-6, with unresolved D. The V gene's germline CDR1 is MNHEY and CDR2 SVGAGI. V was cut by 5 bases and J by 3 bases, with 5 bases left in between. This CDR3 comprises 13 residues.